Following are 4 T cell receptor beta chains from one sample sequenced in a study of blood T cell repertoires in COVID-19 (dated by TCRdb to between 2020 and 2021). Receptors were amplified or captured by the immunoSEQ multiplex PCR assay. Here the immuneACCESS table is served through TCRdb, limited to in-frame sequences with V and J called. Missing clones are a known gap in these copies; in checked studies unresolved V genes cover under half, and the rest lacks a known reason. This sample is represented by over 70,000 clones; about four fifths of them were singletons. The ten largest account for 25% to 30% of the sample. Sequenced input: peripheral blood. These receptor sequences come from a woman older than 75 with active or convalescent COVID-19.

The V and J genes are TRBV7-2 and TRBJ2-4, with 7 bases lining up with TRBD1. V dropped 4 bases and J dropped 7; count of bases not matched to a gene: 4. Germline V gives CDR1 SGHTA, CDR2 FQGNSA. The CDR3 spans 13 residues. DNA for the CDR3: TGTGCCAGCAGCTCGGGCAGGGGGAACATTCAGTACTTC. Translation: CASSSGRGNIQYF.

This clone was found once. The genes are TRBV28 and TRBJ2-7, with unresolved D. This CDR3 region has 13 residues. V lost 3 bases and J lost 3, with 9 bases in between. The V gene's germline CDR1 is MDHEN and CDR2 SYDVKM. The DNA for the CDR3 is TGTGCCAGCAGTTTTGGGCCCAGCTACGAGCAGTACTTC. This codes for CASSFGPSYEQYF.

The chain recombines TRBV6-5 with TRBJ1-5, with D hard to call. V gave up 6 bases and J gave up 3 bases, with 9 bases separating them. CDR3 length: 13 amino acids. CDR1 MNHEY and CDR2 SVGAGI come from the germline V gene. The CDR3: CASSPEVNQPQHF. As DNA, the CDR3 is TGTGCCAGCAGCCCGGAGGTCAATCAGCCCCAGCATTTT.

V is TRBV30 and J is TRBJ1-2; 10 positions agree with TRBD1. With 3 bases clipped from V and 8 bases from J, the junction kept 6 bases outside the gene matches. Per the germline V gene, CDR1 is GTSNPN and CDR2 is SVGIG (reference sequence). This CDR3 has 13 amino acids. CDR3 nucleotides: TGTGCCTGGAGCCTGGGGACAGGGGAAGGCTACACCTTC. Its protein is CAWSLGTGEGYTF.